This TCR beta chain was found in a study of radiation and T cells in renal cell carcinoma. Findings and caveats of the study: Top tumor clonotypes rose in blood 2 weeks post-radiation, then contracted.

The germline V gene encodes CDR1 SGHTA and CDR2 FQGNSA. The CDR3 has 13 residues. Deletions cut 5 bases from V and 4 bases from J, with 12 bases between. Details on this clone: As yet, its antigen is unknown.

Sequencing used immunoSEQ multiplex PCR; TCRdb keeps in-frame clones, though not all of them. The table has about 150,000 clones, approximately 86% seen once. Specified time point: blood 4 weeks post-SBRT, at nephrectomy. Noted treatment: 15 Gy SBRT to primary tumor, nephrectomy 4 weeks later. The tumor was a clear cell renal cell carcinoma. V is TRBV7-2 and J is TRBJ2-7; D might be TRBD1 or TRBD2, each matching 5 bases. Sequences were derived from blood, sampled from a patient whose treatment included radiotherapy and nephrectomy. The clonotype comes from a woman between 45 and 65 years old with renal cell carcinoma. The CDR3 DNA follows: TGTGCCAGCAGCCCACCGGGGCCTTACGAGCAGTACTTC. It specifies CASSPPGPYEQYF.